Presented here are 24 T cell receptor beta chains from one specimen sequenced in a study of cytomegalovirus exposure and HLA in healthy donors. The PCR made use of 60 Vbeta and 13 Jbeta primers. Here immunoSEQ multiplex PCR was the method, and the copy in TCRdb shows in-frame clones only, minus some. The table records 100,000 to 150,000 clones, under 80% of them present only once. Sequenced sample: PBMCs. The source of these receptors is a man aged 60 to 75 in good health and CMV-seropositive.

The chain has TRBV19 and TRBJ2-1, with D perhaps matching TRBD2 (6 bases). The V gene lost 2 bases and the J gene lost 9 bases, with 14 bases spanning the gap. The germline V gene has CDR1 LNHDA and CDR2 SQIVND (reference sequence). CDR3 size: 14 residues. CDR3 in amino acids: CASSISKTSLEQFF. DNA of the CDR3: TGTGCCAGTAGTATATCGAAGACTAGTCTTGAGCAGTTCTTC. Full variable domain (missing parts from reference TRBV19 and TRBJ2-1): DGGITQSPKYLFRKEGQNVTLSCEQNLNHDAMYWYRQDPGQGLRLIYYSQIVNDFQKGDIAEGYSVSREKKESFPLTVTSAQKNPTAFYLCASSISKTSLEQFFGPGTRLTVL.

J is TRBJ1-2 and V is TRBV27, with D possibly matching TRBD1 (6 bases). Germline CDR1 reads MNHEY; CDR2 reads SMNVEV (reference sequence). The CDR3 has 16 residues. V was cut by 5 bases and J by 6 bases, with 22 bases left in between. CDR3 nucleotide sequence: TGTGCCAGCAGTCAATACTACGGGGGGGCTGGGGATGGCTACACCTTC. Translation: CASSQYYGGAGDGYTF.

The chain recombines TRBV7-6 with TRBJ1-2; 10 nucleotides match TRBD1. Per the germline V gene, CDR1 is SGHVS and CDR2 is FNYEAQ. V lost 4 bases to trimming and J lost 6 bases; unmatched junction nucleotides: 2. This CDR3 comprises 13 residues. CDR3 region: CASSSGQGNGYTF. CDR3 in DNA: TGTGCCAGCAGCTCGGGACAGGGGAATGGCTACACCTTC.

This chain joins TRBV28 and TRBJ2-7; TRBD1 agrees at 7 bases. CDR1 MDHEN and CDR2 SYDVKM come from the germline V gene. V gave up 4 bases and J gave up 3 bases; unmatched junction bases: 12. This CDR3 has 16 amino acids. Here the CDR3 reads CASSSLGTARYYEQYF. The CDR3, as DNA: TGTGCCAGCAGTTCACTGGGGACAGCCCGATACTACGAGCAGTACTTC.

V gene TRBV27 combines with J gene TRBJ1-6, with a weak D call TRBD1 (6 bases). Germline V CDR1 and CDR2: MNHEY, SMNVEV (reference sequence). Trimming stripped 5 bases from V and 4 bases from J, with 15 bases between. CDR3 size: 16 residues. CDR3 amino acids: CASSPIGQIYNSPLHF. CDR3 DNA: TGTGCCAGCAGTCCCATTGGACAGATTTATAATTCACCCCTCCACTTT.

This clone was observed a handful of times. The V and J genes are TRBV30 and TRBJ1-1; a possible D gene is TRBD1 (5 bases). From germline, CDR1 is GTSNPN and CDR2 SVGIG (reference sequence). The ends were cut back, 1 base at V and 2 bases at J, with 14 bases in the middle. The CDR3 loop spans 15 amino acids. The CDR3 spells CAWSEIDRPNTEAFF. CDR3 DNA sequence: TGTGCCTGGAGTGAGATTGACAGACCCAACACTGAAGCTTTCTTT.

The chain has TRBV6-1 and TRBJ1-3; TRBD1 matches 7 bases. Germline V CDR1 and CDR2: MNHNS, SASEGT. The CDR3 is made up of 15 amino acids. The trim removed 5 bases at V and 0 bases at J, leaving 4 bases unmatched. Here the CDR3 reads CASSPWTGSGNTIYF. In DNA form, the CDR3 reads TGTGCCAGCAGTCCCTGGACAGGCTCTGGAAACACCATATATTTT.

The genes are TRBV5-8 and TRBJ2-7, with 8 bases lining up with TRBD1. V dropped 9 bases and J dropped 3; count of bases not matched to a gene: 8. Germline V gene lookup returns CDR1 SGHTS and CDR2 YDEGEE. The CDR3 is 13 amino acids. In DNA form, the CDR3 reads TGTGCCACCTGCGGACAGGGTAACTACGAGCAGTACTTC. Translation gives CATCGQGNYEQYF.

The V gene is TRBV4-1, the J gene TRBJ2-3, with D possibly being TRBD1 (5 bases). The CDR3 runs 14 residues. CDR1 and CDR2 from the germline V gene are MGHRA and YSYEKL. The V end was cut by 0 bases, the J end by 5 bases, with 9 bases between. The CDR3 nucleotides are TGCGCCAGCAGCCAAGAAGGGGCCGAAGATACGCAGTATTTT. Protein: CASSQEGAEDTQYF.

DNA of the CDR3: TGTGCCAGCAGCAGGGGCGAGTCTTCTGGAAACACCATATATTTT. It translates to CASSRGESSGNTIYF. This chain joins TRBV28 and TRBJ1-3, with a weak D call TRBD1 (6 bases). Germline CDR1 reads MDHEN; CDR2 reads SYDVKM. V was trimmed by 6 bases and J by 1 base, leaving 13 bases between them. The CDR3 has 15 residues.

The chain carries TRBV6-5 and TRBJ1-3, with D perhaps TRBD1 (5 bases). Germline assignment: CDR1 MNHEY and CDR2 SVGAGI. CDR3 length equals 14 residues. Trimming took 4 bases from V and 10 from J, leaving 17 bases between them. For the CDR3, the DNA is TGTGCCAGCAGTTTAGACAGAGCTCGTGGAACCATATATTTT. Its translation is CASSLDRARGTIYF.

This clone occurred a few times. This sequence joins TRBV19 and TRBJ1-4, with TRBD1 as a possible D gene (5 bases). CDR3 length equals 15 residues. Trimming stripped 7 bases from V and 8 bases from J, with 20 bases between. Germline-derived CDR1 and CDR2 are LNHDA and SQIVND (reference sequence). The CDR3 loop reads CASTRFPGEREKLFF. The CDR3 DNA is TGTGCCAGTACCAGATTCCCGGGGGAGAGGGAAAAACTGTTTTTT.

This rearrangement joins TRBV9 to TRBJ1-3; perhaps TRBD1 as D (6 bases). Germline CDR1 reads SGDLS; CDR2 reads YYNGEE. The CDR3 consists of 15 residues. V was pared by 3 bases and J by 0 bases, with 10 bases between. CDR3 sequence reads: CASSEGVYSGNTIYF. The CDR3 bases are TGTGCCAGCAGCGAGGGGGTTTACTCTGGAAACACCATATATTTT.

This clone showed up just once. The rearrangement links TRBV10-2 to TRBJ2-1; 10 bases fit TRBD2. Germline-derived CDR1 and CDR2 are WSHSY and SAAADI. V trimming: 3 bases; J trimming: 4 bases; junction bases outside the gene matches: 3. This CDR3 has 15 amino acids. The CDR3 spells CASSDRSGGYNEQFF. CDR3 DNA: TGCGCCAGCAGTGACCGTAGCGGGGGGTACAATGAGCAGTTCTTC.

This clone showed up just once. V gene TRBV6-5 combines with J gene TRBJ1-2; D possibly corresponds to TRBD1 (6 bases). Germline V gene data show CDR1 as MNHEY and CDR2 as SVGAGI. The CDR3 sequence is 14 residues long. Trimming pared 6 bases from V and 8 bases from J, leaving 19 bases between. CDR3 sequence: CASSRYRVAGGYTF. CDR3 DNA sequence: TGTGCCAGCAGCCGTTACAGGGTTGCTGGAGGCTACACCTTC.

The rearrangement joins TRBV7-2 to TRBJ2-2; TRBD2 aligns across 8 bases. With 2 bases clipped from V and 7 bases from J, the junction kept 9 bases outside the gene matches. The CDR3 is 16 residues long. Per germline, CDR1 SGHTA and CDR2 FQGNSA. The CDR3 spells CASSLQAGGAIGELFF. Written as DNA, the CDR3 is TGTGCCAGCAGCTTACAGGCGGGAGGTGCTATCGGGGAGCTGTTTTTT.

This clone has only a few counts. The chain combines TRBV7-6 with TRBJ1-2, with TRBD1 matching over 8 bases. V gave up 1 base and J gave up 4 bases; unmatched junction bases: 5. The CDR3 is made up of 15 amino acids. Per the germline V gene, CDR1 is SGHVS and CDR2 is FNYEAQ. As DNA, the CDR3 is TGTGCCAGCAGCTTAGTTGCAGGGGGCTCCTATGGCTACACCTTC. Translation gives CASSLVAGGSYGYTF. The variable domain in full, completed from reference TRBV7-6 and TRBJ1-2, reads GAGVSQSPRYKVTKRGQDVALRCDPISGHVSLYWYRQALGQGPEFLTYFNYEAQQDKSGLPNDRFSAERPEGSISTLTIQRTEQRDSAMYRCASSLVAGGSYGYTFGSGTRLTVV.

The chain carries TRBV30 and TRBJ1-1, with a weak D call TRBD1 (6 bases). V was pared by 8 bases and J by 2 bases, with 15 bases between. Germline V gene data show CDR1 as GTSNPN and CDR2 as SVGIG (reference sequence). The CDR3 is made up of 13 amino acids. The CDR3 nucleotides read TGTGCCCATGATCAGGGGTTCAACACTGAAGCTTTCTTT. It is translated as CAHDQGFNTEAFF.

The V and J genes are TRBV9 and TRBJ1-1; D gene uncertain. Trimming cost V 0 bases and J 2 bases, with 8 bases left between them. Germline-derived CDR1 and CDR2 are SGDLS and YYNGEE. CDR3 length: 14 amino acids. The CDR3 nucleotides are TGTGCCAGCAGCGTAGGTTCAGGAAACACTGAAGCTTTCTTT. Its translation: CASSVGSGNTEAFF.

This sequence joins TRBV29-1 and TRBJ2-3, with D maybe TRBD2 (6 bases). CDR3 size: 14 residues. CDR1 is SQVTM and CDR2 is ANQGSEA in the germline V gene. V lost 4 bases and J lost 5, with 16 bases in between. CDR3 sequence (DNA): TGCAGCGTTGTATCGCCCCTCGGGGGAGATACGCAGTATTTT. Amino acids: CSVVSPLGGDTQYF.

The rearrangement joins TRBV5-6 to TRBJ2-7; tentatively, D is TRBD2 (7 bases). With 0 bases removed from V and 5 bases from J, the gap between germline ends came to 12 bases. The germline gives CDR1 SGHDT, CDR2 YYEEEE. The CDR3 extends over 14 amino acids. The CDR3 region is CASSLGGGLNEQYF. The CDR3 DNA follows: TGTGCCAGCAGCTTGGGGGGGGGCTTGAACGAGCAGTACTTC.

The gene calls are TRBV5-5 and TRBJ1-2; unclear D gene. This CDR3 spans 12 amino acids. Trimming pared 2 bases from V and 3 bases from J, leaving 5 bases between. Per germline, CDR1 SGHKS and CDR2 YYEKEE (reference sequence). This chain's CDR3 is CASSFSDYGYTF. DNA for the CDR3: TGTGCCAGCAGCTTCTCAGACTATGGCTACACCTTC. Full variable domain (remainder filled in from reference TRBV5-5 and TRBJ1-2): DAGVTQSPTHLIKTRGQQVTLRCSPISGHKSVSWYQQVLGQGPQFIFQYYEKEERGRGNFPDRFSARQFPNYSSELNVNALLLGDSALYLCASSFSDYGYTFGSGTRLTVV.

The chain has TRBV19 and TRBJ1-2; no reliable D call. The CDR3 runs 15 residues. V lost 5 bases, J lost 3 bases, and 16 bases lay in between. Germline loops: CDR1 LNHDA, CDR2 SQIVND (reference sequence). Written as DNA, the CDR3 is TGTGCCAGTAGTTCGTGGGCGAGGGAAGACTATGGCTACACCTTC. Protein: CASSSWAREDYGYTF.

CDR3 DNA sequence: TGTGCCAGCAGCTTAAGGGGAACGAACACTGAAGCTTTCTTT. Translated, it gives CASSLRGTNTEAFF. This sequence joins TRBV7-9 and TRBJ1-1; D may be TRBD1 (5 bases). This CDR3 region has 14 residues. V lost 2 bases and J 1 base, leaving 8 bases between the germline ends. The germline gives CDR1 SEHNR, CDR2 FQNEAQ (reference sequence).